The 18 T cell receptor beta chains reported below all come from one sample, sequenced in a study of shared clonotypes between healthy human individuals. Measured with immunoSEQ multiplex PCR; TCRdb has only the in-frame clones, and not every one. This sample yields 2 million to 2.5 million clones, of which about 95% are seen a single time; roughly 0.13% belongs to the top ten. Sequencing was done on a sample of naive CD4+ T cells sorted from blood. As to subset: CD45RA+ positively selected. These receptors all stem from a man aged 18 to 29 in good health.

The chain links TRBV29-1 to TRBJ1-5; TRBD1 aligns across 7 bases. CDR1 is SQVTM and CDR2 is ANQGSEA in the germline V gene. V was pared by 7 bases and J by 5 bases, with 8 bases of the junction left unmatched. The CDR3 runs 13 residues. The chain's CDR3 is CSAAGGLDQPQHF. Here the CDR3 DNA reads TGCAGCGCGGCAGGGGGATTGGATCAGCCCCAGCATTTT.

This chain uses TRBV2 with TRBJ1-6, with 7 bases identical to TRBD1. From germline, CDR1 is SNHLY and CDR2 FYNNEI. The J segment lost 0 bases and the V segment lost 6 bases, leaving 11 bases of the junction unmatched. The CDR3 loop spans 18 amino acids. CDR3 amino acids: CASSQMRQGGSYNSPLHF. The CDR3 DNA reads TGTGCCAGCAGCCAAATGAGACAGGGCGGCTCCTATAATTCACCCCTCCACTTT. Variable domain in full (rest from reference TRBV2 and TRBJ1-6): EPEVTQTPSHQVTQMGQEVILRCVPISNHLYFYWYRQILGQKVEFLVSFYNNEISEKSEIFDDQFSVERPDGSNFTLKIRSTKLEDSAMYFCASSQMRQGGSYNSPLHFGNGTRLTVT.

The CDR3 DNA sequence: TGCGCCAGCAACCGACTAGCGGGGTCCTACAATGAGCAGTTCTTC. This codes for CASNRLAGSYNEQFF. The rearrangement uses TRBV4-1 and TRBJ2-1, with 11 positions matching TRBD2. Germline-derived CDR1 and CDR2 are MGHRA and YSYEKL. The CDR3 has 15 amino acids. Germline trimming cut 7 bases from V and 1 base from J; bases unmatched to any gene: 3.

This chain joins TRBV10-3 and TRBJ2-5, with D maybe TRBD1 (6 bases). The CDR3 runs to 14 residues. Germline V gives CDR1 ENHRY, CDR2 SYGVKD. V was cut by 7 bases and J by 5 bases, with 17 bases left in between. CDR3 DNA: TGTGCCATCAAACCTAGTGGGGGCGATGAGACCCAGTACTTC. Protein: CAIKPSGGDETQYF.

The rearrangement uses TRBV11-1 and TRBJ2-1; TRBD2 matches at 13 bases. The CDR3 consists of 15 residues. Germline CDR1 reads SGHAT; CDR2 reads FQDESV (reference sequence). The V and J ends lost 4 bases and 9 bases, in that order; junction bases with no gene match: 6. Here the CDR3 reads CASSWGLAGTGEQFF. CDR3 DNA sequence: TGTGCCAGCAGCTGGGGACTAGCGGGGACGGGTGAGCAGTTCTTC.

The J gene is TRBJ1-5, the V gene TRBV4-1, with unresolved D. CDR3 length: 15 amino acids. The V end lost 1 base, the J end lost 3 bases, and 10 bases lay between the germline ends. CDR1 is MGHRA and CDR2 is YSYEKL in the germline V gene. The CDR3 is CASSQVAVSNQPQHF. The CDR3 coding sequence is TGCGCCAGCAGCCAAGTGGCTGTTTCCAATCAGCCCCAGCATTTT.

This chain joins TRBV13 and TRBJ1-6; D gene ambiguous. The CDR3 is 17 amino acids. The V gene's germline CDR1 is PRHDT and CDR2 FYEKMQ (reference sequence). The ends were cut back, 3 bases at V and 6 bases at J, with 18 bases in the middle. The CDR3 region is CASSFQVSAPSNSPLHF. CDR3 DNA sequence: TGTGCCAGCAGCTTCCAGGTCTCCGCCCCGTCTAATTCACCCCTCCACTTT.

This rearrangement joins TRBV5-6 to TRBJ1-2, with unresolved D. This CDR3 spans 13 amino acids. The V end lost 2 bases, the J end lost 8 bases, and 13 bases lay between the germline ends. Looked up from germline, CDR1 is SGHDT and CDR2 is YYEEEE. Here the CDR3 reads CASSLLGSGGYTF. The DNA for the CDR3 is TGTGCCAGCAGCTTATTAGGGTCTGGCGGCTACACCTTC. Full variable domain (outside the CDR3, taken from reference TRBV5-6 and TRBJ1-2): DAGVTQSPTHLIKTRGQQVTLRCSPKSGHDTVSWYQQALGQGPQFIFQYYEEEERQRGNFPDRFSGHQFPNYSSELNVNALLLGDSALYLCASSLLGSGGYTFGSGTRLTVV.

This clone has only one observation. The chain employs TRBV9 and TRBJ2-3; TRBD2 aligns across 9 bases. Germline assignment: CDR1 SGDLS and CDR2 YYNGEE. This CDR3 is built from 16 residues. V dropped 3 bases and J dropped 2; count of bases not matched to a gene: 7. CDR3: CASSEGTSRYTDTQYF. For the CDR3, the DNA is TGTGCCAGCAGCGAGGGGACTAGCCGATACACAGATACGCAGTATTTT. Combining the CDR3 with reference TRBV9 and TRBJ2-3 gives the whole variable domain DSGVTQTPKHLITATGQRVTLRCSPRSGDLSVYWYQQSLDQGLQFLIQYYNGEERAKGNILERFSAQQFPDLHSELNLSSLELGDSALYFCASSEGTSRYTDTQYFGPGTRLTVL.

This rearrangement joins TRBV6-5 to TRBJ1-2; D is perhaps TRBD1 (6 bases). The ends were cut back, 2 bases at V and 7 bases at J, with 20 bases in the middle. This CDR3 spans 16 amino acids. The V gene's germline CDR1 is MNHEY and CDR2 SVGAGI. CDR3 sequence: CASSYEQGPGYSGYTF. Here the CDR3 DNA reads TGTGCCAGCAGTTACGAACAGGGACCGGGCTATAGTGGCTACACCTTC.

CDR3 loop: CASSRETSGSNEQYF. CDR3 DNA: TGTGCCAGCAGTCGGGAGACTAGCGGGAGTAACGAGCAGTACTTC. The rearrangement links TRBV28 to TRBJ2-7, with 12 nucleotides matching TRBD2. Per germline, CDR1 MDHEN and CDR2 SYDVKM. This CDR3 has 15 residues. Trimming at V came to 5 bases and at J to 5 bases, leaving 7 bases not matched to a gene.

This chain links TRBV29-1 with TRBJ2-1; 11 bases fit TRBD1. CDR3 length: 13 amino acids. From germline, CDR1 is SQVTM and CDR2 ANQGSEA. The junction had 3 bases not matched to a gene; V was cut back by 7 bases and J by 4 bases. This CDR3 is CSGGQGGYNEQFF. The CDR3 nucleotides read TGCAGCGGGGGACAGGGGGGTTACAATGAGCAGTTCTTC.

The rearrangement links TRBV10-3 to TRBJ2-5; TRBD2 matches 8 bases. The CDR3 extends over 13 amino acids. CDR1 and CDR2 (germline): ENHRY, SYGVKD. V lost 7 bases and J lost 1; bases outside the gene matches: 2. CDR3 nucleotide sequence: TGTGCCATCACTAGCGGGTTCCAAGAGACCCAGTACTTC. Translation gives CAITSGFQETQYF.

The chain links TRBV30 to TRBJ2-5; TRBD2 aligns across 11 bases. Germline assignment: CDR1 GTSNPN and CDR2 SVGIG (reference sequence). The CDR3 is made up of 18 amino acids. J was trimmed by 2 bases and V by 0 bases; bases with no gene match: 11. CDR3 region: CAWSVYLTSGSSQETQYF. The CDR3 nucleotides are TGTGCCTGGAGTGTCTACCTCACTAGCGGGAGTTCTCAAGAGACCCAGTACTTC.

The CDR3 sequence: CASSPPPTNTEAFF. The CDR3 coding sequence is TGTGCCAGCTCACCACCCCCCACTAACACTGAAGCTTTCTTT. This chain joins TRBV18 and TRBJ1-1; D call uncertain. The CDR3 runs to 14 residues. V shed 0 bases and J shed 2 bases, with 7 bases lying between them. CDR1 is KGHSH, CDR2 LQKENI, per germline.

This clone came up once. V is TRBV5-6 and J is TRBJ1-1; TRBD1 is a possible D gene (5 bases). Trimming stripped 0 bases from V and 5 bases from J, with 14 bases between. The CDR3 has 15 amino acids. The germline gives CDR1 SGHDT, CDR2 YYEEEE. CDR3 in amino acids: CASSLDRGRQTEAFF. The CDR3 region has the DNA TGTGCCAGCAGCTTGGATCGGGGGAGGCAAACTGAAGCTTTCTTT.

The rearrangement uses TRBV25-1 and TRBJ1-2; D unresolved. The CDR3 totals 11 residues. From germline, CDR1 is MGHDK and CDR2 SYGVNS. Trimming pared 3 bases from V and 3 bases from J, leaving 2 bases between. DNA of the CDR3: TGTGCCAGCAGTGACTACTATGGCTACACCTTC. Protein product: CASSDYYGYTF.

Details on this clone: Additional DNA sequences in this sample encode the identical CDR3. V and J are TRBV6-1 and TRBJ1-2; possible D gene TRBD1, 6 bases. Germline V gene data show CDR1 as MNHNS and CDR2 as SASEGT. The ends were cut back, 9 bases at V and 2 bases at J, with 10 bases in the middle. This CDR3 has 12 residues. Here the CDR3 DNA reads TGTGCCAGTTCGGGACAAAACTATGGCTACACCTTC. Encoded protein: CASSGQNYGYTF.